This T cell receptor (beta chain) was recovered during a study of cytomegalovirus exposure and HLA in healthy donors (TCRdb year 2017). In terms of the full investigation: An earlier analysis of roughly 500 of the donors reported under 300 Gb of sequence data and 95 million to 130 million unique TCR beta sequences obtained from roughly 180 million T cells. Every discovery cohort repertoire had been produced on one sequencing platform. The study was designed to test whether signatures of past pathogen exposure could be identified by cataloging public T cell receptors. A later analysis re-examined previously published TCR beta repertoires from around 670 donors and added high-resolution HLA genotyping to investigate patterns of TCR occurrence. About five DR-DQ haplotypes were treated as single units for association and clustering because of strong linkage in the cohort. Genome-wide SNP genotypes for about three fifths of the roughly 670 donors were used in a later genetic analysis, which treated that subset as a discovery cohort. In an earlier analysis of a few hundred of the donors, high-throughput TCR beta sequencing was used to judge whether each TCR beta V gene segment behaved as functional or pseudogenic. Using immunosequencing, the study profiled T cell repertoires from fewer than 700 subjects and related those repertoires to cytomegalovirus serostatus. To predict cytomegalovirus infection status, the study brought together high-throughput TCR immunosequencing, statistical association of individual TCRs with disease status, and machine learning. Along with the approximately 700-subject first cohort, a separate validation cohort of approximately 110 different subjects was used. Alongside the repertoire data, information on donor age, sex, ethnicity and CMV serostatus was compiled. An early release covering around 630 HLA-typed donors comprised roughly 300 gigabases of sequencing data and 85 million or so unique TCR sequences. Class I and class II HLA loci were covered by the typing at four-digit resolution. Of the 300 to 400 genotyped donors, roughly 85% fell in the genetic ancestry cluster associated with self-reported Caucasian donors. The number of donors typed differed by locus, with 629-630 for A, B, C, DRB1 and DQB1, about 500 for DQA1, 600 to 610 for DPA1, and under 490 for DPB1. Rather than using new phenotypic data, the later analysis identified candidate immune exposures from TCR beta sequences and from how often those sequences occurred across donors. On average, about 200,000 unique TCR beta nucleotide sequences were sequenced per donor among 300 to 500 genotyped donors of the cohort, with 15% to 20% of those sequences being non-productive.

The library relied on the immunoSEQ multiplex PCR assay. The multiplex PCR relied on a mix of 60 forward primers for TCR Vbeta segments and 13 reverse primers for TCR Jbeta segments. The CDR3 region of rearranged TCR beta genes was amplified from genomic DNA with a multiplex PCR assay. The amplified TCR beta libraries were sequenced on the Illumina HiSeq System as 87-base-pair reads. Per the original workflow: Across the roughly 640 repertoires, a later analysis counted 60 million to 90 million unique TCR beta chains, some 11 million of which were shared by at least two donors. To remove PCR and sequencing errors, raw reads were error-corrected and collapsed into unique sequences using a nearest-neighbor algorithm that merged closely related sequences. V, D and J gene segments were assigned by aligning CDR3 sequences to IMGT reference sequences. Each retained sequence needed at least a six-nucleotide match to both a V gene segment and a J gene segment. Rearrangements were classified as productive when the CDR3 lacked stop codons and remained in frame with V and J, and all other rearrangements were classified as non-productive. Following IMGT convention, CDR3 was defined as the stretch from the second conserved V-encoded cysteine up to the conserved J-encoded phenylalanine. The earlier analysis of a few hundred of the donors excluded any sequence lacking an unambiguous match to a single V gene segment. In an earlier analysis of several hundred of the donors, a V segment was called functional when productive rearrangements were above 56.7%, and segregating when the standard deviation between donors exceeded 5%. A statistical classification framework was developed to diagnose cytomegalovirus status using the catalog of TCR beta chain sequences. In a later analysis, V and J genes were assigned by comparing TCR nucleotide sequences against IMGT/GENE-DB human TR gene sequences. In a later analysis, CDR3 sequences and most-parsimonious VDJ recombination scenarios were assigned using the TCRdist pipeline. In a later analysis, every TCR beta chain was defined by the combination of its CDR3 amino acid sequence and its V-gene family, and reads without a unique V-gene family were dropped. As a way to deal with suspected cross-contamination and a sequencing artifact, a later analysis dropped over 550 nucleotide sequences that were highly shared and had low generation probability. In a later analysis, a clonal expansion index for each public chain was calculated from normalized within-repertoire ranks of inferred template counts. In a later analysis, generation probabilities were computed using a VDJ recombination model fitted to out-of-frame rearrangements, and the results were checked against IGoR. In a later analysis, TCR-TCR, TCR-HLA and TCR-CMV co-occurrence was scored with hypergeometric tests, and a repertoire-size bias correction was applied to TCR pairs. To estimate false discovery rates, a later analysis permuted the HLA or CMV assignments 20 times. In a later analysis, co-occurring TCRs were grouped with DBSCAN, and TCRdist sequence similarity was added when clustering was performed within HLA-allele-positive subsets. Repertoires with fewer than 30,000 or more than 120,000 public chains were left out of co-occurrence clustering, as were five repertoires with anomalous nucleotide sharing. The clones in this table, taken by TCRdb from immuneACCESS, are in-frame only. Not every clone is retained; where verified, under half of the shortfall comes from an unresolved V gene, and the cause of the rest is unknown. Clonal size and the V and J genes are those of that table, whereas D and trimming came from the DNA. Present in this sample are about 170,000 clones, 62% of which were seen just once. The ten largest make up around 3% of the sample.

In total, around 600 healthy bone marrow donors made up the cohort. At the time of sampling, all cohort members were nominally healthy, though unrecorded immune exposures were likely present. The donor was CMV seronegative and belonged to the group of 350 to 400 seronegative cohort members. A peripheral blood sample was provided by each donor, and peripheral blood mononuclear cells were used for TCR beta sequencing. Genomic DNA was extracted from the blood cell samples with the Qiagen DNeasy Blood Extraction Kit. CDR1 SGHTA and CDR2 FQGNSA are derived from the germline V gene. V loses 4 bases at its end and J loses 1 base; junction bases beyond the gene matches: 2. The CDR3 covers 14 residues, taking in both the cysteine and the phenylalanine. Only the CDR3 part of the read is kept: 42 bases, read in frame from the first base. This clone was counted only a few times. Its recognized antigen is unknown. Per-nucleotide qualities are absent, and no much larger clonotype sits a single base away.

What the authors observed across the whole study: Compared with the approximately 670-donor mean, donors in an Asian-associated ancestry cluster had fewer N-insertions in productive TCRs, according to a later genetic analysis. Most CMV-associated TCR beta chains appeared to be HLA-restricted in a later analysis, and the HLA associations seemed to be driven largely by CMV exposure. Several of the top co-occurrence clusters appeared to be linked to parvovirus B19, influenza, CMV and Epstein-Barr virus, according to a later analysis. In both the original and validation cohorts, the classifier was reported to diagnose cytomegalovirus status with high specificity and sensitivity. This cohort had only TCR beta chains sequenced, and the lack of alpha or paired-chain data limited which features could be detected. According to the authors, the approach could potentially be generalized to other disease states and immunological phenotypes. A further reported finding was that TCR beta sequences accurately predicted the HLA-A and HLA-B alleles for most subjects in the first cohort. Strong co-occurrence of HLA alleles, especially DR and DQ, made assigning TCR associations to individual alleles difficult. In a later analysis, HLA-associated TCR beta chains were found to be more clonally expanded and to have lower generation probabilities than equally common non-associated chains. In a later analysis, around 17,000 TCR beta sequences were associated with specific HLA alleles at a false discovery rate of 0.05. Because counts were too low, about 15 rarely observed V segments, including chromosome 9 orphons, were left out of the earlier analysis of approximately 580 of the donors. Most TCR sequences were observed very rarely across donors, whereas some public TCRs were present in many individuals. In the study, approximately 150 TCR beta chains were listed as associated with cytomegalovirus. In an earlier analysis of around 500 of the donors, most TCR beta V segments appeared in productive rearrangements about 87% or about 30% of the time, broadly matching IMGT annotations. According to a later analysis, TCR association rates differed among HLA loci, with DRB1 alleles showing the most associated TCRs and HLA-C alleles showing the fewest. Because the 87-base-pair reads could not distinguish some IMGT-functional V segments, including TRBV6-2 and TRBV6-3, those segments were excluded. In a later genetic analysis, a missense DCLRE1C variant was associated with V-gene and J-gene trimming of TCR beta chains, and the association was replicated in an independent cohort. For the cohort, immune exposure information was limited to CMV serostatus. In vitro tests confirmed that a few of the cytomegalovirus-associated TCR beta chains recognize cytomegalovirus antigens. Linkage disequilibrium might explain the correlated functional status among segregating V segments, but an unknown experimental factor could not be ruled out. A cluster of highly shared sequence variants was judged likely to be a technical artifact of the sequencing pipeline. Because HLA typing was missing for some donors at each locus, association tests included only the typed subset. Sequencing depth was assumed to be roughly uniform across donors in the presence/absence analyses, though that assumption may not hold.

The material sequenced was PBMCs. This receptor was identified in a man aged 40-55 years in good health and CMV-seronegative. The chain is assembled from TRBV7-2 and TRBJ2-5; 8 middle bases align to TRBD2. The CDR3 protein: CASSSGGAQETQYF. The DNA sequence is as follows: TGTGCCAGCAGCTCCGGGGGGGCCCAAGAGACCCAGTACTTC.